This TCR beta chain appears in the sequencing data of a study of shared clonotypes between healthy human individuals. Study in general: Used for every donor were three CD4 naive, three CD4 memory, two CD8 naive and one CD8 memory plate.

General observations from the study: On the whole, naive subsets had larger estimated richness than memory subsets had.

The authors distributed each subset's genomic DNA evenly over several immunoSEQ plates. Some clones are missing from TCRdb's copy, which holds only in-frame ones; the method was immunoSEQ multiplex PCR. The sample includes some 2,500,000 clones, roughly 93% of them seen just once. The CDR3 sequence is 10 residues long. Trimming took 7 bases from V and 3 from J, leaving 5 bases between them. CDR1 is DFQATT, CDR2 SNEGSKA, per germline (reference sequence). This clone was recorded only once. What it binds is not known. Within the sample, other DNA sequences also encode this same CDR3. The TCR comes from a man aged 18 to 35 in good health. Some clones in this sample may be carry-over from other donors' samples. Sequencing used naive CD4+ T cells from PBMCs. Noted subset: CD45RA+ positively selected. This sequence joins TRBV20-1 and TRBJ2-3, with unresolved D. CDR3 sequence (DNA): TGCAGTGGTGGAACAGATACGCAGTATTTT. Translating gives CSGGTDTQYF.